This TCR beta chain appears in the sequencing data of a study of control samples from healthy donors and cancer patients (dated by TCRdb to 2018 to 2021). The cysteine opens and the phenylalanine closes a CDR3 of 13 amino acids. Left in the record is the CDR3 DNA by itself, 39 bases read in frame from the first base. V lost 7 bases and J lost 0 bases; the stretch between them is 9 bases long. According to the germline V gene, CDR1 reads SGHAT and CDR2 reads FQNNGV. Libraries were constructed by the immunoSEQ multiplex PCR assay. TCRdb took over this immuneACCESS table, retaining in-frame rearrangements with V and J assigned. Such tables are incomplete; in checked studies, under half of the missing clones stem from an unresolved V gene, and the remainder is unexplained. This sample comprises about 75,000 clones, 94% of them detected only once. Under 7.5% of the sample is in the top ten clones. Remarks on this clone: Its recognized antigen is unknown. The sample holds no much larger clone one base away, and base qualities are not on file.

The sequence was obtained from a woman in her thirties or forties in good health. The V gene is TRBV11-2 and the J gene is TRBJ1-1; D gene: possibly TRBD1, on 5 matching bases. Sequencing was done on a sample of blood. The CDR3 region has the sequence CASTGTMNTEAFF. In nucleotide form, the sequence is TGTGCCAGCACTGGGACGATGAACACTGAAGCTTTCTTT.